Shown below are 20 T cell receptor beta chains from a single sample sequenced in a study of blood T cells in healthy people across ages. A sample-barcoded 5' primer and a J-beta primer mix were used in a second PCR of roughly 7 to 12 cycles. Each CDR3 protein gets one entry after TCRdb re-called the 5' RACE reads with MiXCR. Of nearly 1 million distinct CDR3 sequences detected, roughly 51% appear once; the ten largest clones hold about a fifth. The sequenced material came from blood. The receptor source for this set is a woman aged 60-70 years in good health.

For this clonotype: Mismatch with germline at one junction end may stem from a read error. V and J are TRBV6-5 and TRBJ2-7, with unresolved D. In germline, CDR1 is MNHEY, CDR2 SVGAGI. The CDR3 contains 14 residues. The CDR3 DNA is TGTGCCAGCAGTGACTCGCCTACAGACTACGAGCAGTACTTC. Protein product: CASSDSPTDYEQYF.

This clonotype came up a few times. The rearrangement links TRBV6-2 or TRBV6-3 to TRBJ1-5, with D unclear. From germline, CDR1 is MNHEY and CDR2 SVGEGT. This CDR3 has 13 residues. Trimming cost V 6 bases and J 6 bases, with 12 bases left between them. The CDR3 region has the DNA TGTGCCAGCAGACACAACGGGGTTCAGCCCCAGCATTTT. It codes for CASRHNGVQPQHF.

The chain carries TRBV10-3 and TRBJ1-5; the D is unclear. The V end lost 5 bases, the J end lost 5 bases, and 13 bases lay between the germline ends. The germline CDR1 and CDR2 sequences are ENHRY and SYGVKD. This CDR3 contains 14 residues. CDR3 sequence: CAISKQITDQPQHF. The CDR3 DNA follows: TGTGCCATCAGTAAACAGATCACGGATCAGCCCCAGCATTTT.

The genes are TRBV28 and TRBJ2-1; a weak D match, TRBD2 (6 bases). Between the trimmed V and J ends, which lost 5 bases and 6 bases, there was a span of 17 bases. This CDR3 comprises 15 residues. CDR1 MDHEN and CDR2 SYDVKM come from the germline V gene. CDR3 sequence (DNA): TGTGCCAGCAGTCCTCCGGAGGGCGCCACCAATGAGCAGTTCTTC. It specifies CASSPPEGATNEQFF.

The chain employs TRBV18 and TRBJ1-2, with TRBD1 matching 7 bases. With V trimmed by 3 bases and J by 3 bases, 13 bases remained unmatched. Germline V gene sequence: CDR1 KGHSH, CDR2 LQKENI. The length of the CDR3 is 17 residues. CDR3 in amino acids: CASSPLPPQGTHYGYTF. DNA for the CDR3: TGTGCCAGCTCACCCCTTCCACCACAGGGGACCCACTATGGCTACACCTTC. The full variable domain, in which reference TRBV18 and TRBJ1-2 provide the parts outside the CDR3, is NAGVMQNPRHLVRRRGQEARLRCSPMKGHSHVYWYRQLPEEGLKFMVYLQKENIIDESGMPKERFSAEFPKEGPSILRIQQVVRGDSAAYFCASSPLPPQGTHYGYTFGSGTRLTVV.

V usage is TRBV7-2 and J usage is TRBJ2-7, with 8 bases aligning to TRBD1. The CDR3 is 17 residues long. Germline V CDR1 and CDR2: SGHTA, FQGNSA. Trimming took 7 bases from V and 5 from J; bases not matched to a gene: 19. The CDR3 DNA follows: TGTGCCAGCACCGTCCGTTTATCCGGGACAGGTATCCACGAGCAGTACTTC. Encoded protein: CASTVRLSGTGIHEQYF.

V usage is TRBV20-1 and J usage is TRBJ2-5; the D gene is possibly TRBD2 (6 bases). This CDR3 has 15 amino acids. Trimming left V 6 bases short and J 5 bases short, with 22 bases between. The germline V gene has CDR1 DFQATT and CDR2 SNEGSKA (reference sequence). The CDR3 bases are TGCAGTGCCGCAGGCGTGGGAGGAATTGAGGAGACCCAGTACTTC. This sequence encodes CSAAGVGGIEETQYF.

The genes are TRBV7-9 and TRBJ2-7; 15 nucleotides agree with TRBD2. V trimming: 5 bases; J trimming: 3 bases; junction bases outside the gene matches: 8. CDR3 length: 17 amino acids. In germline, CDR1 is SEHNR, CDR2 FQNEAQ (reference sequence). The chain's CDR3 is CASSNDGTSGRNYEQYF. The CDR3 bases are TGTGCCAGCAGCAACGACGGGACTAGCGGGAGGAACTACGAGCAGTACTTC.

This clonotype appeared a few times. CDR3 residues: CASSPREPHEQYF. DNA of the CDR3: TGTGCCAGCTCACCGCGGGAGCCCCACGAGCAGTACTTC. The rearrangement links TRBV18 to TRBJ2-7; 7 bases agree with TRBD2. With V trimmed by 3 bases and J by 5 bases, 4 bases remained unmatched. Per germline, CDR1 KGHSH and CDR2 LQKENI. This CDR3 has 13 amino acids.

The gene calls are TRBV14 and TRBJ2-7; 7 nucleotides match TRBD1. The germline V gene encodes CDR1 SGHDN and CDR2 FVKESK. The CDR3 is 19 amino acids. Trimming cost V 3 bases and J 1 base; bases outside gene matches: 18. The CDR3 coding sequence is TGTGCCAGCAGCCATTTAACCGGACAGGTGGGCCTTAGGTCCTACGAGCAGTACTTC. It translates to CASSHLTGQVGLRSYEQYF.

The V and J genes are TRBV29-1 and TRBJ1-1; 10 nucleotides align to TRBD1. The CDR3 contains 13 residues. The V segment lost 7 bases and the J segment 4 bases; nucleotides outside the gene matches: 6. Germline-derived CDR1 and CDR2 are SQVTM and ANQGSEA. The CDR3 sequence is CSARDRGGTEAFF. CDR3 sequence (DNA): TGCAGCGCCCGGGACAGGGGAGGCACTGAAGCTTTCTTT.

There are a few counts of this clonotype. This chain links TRBV3-1 with TRBJ2-4, with 7 bases identical to TRBD2. Germline trimming cut 3 bases from V and 13 bases from J; bases unmatched to any gene: 12. This CDR3 is 14 amino acids long. CDR1 and CDR2 from the germline V gene are LGHDT and YNNKEL (reference sequence). CDR3 in DNA: TGTGCCAGCAGCCATCTTCCGGGAGGAAGTGAGCAGTACTTC. This translates into CASSHLPGGSEQYF.

The V and J genes are TRBV25-1 and TRBJ2-1; D is possibly TRBD2 (6 bases). The end of the DNA aligns better with TRBJ2-7, so the J call may be wrong. CDR3 size: 14 residues. The germline gives CDR1 MGHDK, CDR2 SYGVNS. The CDR3 DNA reads as TGTGCCAGCAGTGAGTGGGACTCCTACAATGAGCAGTACTTC. This codes for CASSEWDSYNEQYF.

This clonotype has more than one count but fewer than ten. The chain recombines TRBV3-1 with TRBJ2-7, with a tentative D call TRBD1 (6 bases). Germline loops: CDR1 LGHDT, CDR2 YNNKEL (reference sequence). V lost 0 bases and J 1 base, leaving 7 bases between the germline ends. This CDR3 has 14 amino acids. CDR3: CASSQEDSSYEQYF. CDR3 DNA: TGTGCCAGCAGCCAAGAGGACAGTTCCTACGAGCAGTACTTC.

V and J are TRBV2 and TRBJ1-1; TRBD1 aligns across 9 bases. V gave up 4 bases and J gave up 5 bases; unmatched junction bases: 8. This CDR3 has 15 residues. Germline CDR1 reads SNHLY; CDR2 reads FYNNEI. CDR3 sequence: CASSVGTGFSTEAFF. CDR3 in DNA: TGTGCCAGCAGTGTTGGGACAGGGTTTTCTACTGAAGCTTTCTTT.

There are many counts of this clonotype. The gene calls are TRBV29-1 and TRBJ2-6; D ambiguous. The CDR3 covers 12 residues. Trimming cost V 3 bases and J 4 bases, with 4 bases left between them. Germline V gives CDR1 SQVTM, CDR2 ANQGSEA. In DNA, the CDR3 is TGCAGCGTTGATGAAGGGGCCAACGTCCTGACTTTC. It codes for CSVDEGANVLTF.

The rearrangement uses TRBV20-1 and TRBJ1-5, with D hard to call. CDR1 is DFQATT, CDR2 SNEGSKA, per germline (reference sequence). V shed 2 bases and J shed 3 bases, with 8 bases lying between them. The CDR3 sequence is 13 residues long. In DNA form, the CDR3 reads TGCAGTGCTAGATCGGGGTTCAATCAGCCCCAGCATTTT. Its translation: CSARSGFNQPQHF.

The genes are TRBV12-3 or TRBV12-4 and TRBJ2-1; D is uncertain. V was cut by 1 base and J by 1 base, with 17 bases left in between. The CDR3 length is 18 residues. The CDR3 sequence is CASSLGRGIYVSYNEQFF. The CDR3 DNA reads as TGTGCCAGCAGTTTAGGGCGCGGCATATATGTGTCCTACAATGAGCAGTTCTTC.

The V call is TRBV29-1, the J call TRBJ2-3, with D unclear. CDR1 SQVTM and CDR2 ANQGSEA come from the germline V gene. Trimming left V 1 base short and J 4 bases short, with 18 bases between. The CDR3 is 16 amino acids. The CDR3 bases are TGCAGCGTTGAAGTTTGGGGTATTAAGCAGGCAGATACGCAGTATTTT. This encodes CSVEVWGIKQADTQYF.

This clonotype was counted a few times. The rearrangement joins TRBV7-2 to TRBJ1-2; tentative D call: TRBD1 (5 bases). The CDR3 extends over 17 amino acids. Per germline, CDR1 SGHTA and CDR2 FQGNSA. V dropped 0 bases and J dropped 5 bases, with 19 bases sitting between them. The CDR3 region is CASSLAGTRAGVYGYTF. CDR3 DNA sequence: TGTGCCAGCAGCTTAGCGGGAACCAGGGCAGGTGTTTATGGCTACACCTTC.